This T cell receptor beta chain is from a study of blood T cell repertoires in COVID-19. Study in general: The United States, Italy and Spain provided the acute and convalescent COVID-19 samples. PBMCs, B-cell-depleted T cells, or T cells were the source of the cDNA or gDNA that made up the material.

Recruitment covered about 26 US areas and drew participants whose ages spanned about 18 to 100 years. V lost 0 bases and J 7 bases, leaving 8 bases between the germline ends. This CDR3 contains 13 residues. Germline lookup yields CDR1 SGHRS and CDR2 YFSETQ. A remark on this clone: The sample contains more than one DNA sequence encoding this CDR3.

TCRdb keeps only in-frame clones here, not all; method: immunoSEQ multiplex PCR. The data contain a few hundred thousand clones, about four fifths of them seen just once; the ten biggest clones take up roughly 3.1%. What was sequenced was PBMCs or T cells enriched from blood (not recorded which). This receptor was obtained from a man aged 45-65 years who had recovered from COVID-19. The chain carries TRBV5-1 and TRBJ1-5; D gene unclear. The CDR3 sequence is CASSLGGGQPQHF. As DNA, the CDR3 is TGCGCCAGCAGCTTGGGAGGAGGCCAGCCCCAGCATTTT.